This T cell receptor beta chain is drawn from a study of Graves' ophthalmopathy and Graves' hyperthyroidism. Study-level points and caveats: Most thyroid clonotypes with frequency above 0.001 were detected in blood too. With a specificity of roughly 72% and a sensitivity of about 71%, the model predicted ophthalmopathy progression.

Using RNA transcripts, the TCR beta CDR3 regions were amplified. First-round RT-PCR employed HTBI primers, with a second-round multiplex PCR after it. TCRdb recomputed calls from the multiplex PCR reads with MiXCR, one row per CDR3 protein. The table lists 500,000 to 700,000 distinct CDR3 sequences, roughly 20% of them singletons. Hyperthyroidism cases were recent diagnoses of under 2 months' duration in people aged 18 to 65. From fresh peripheral blood, over 9 ml in volume, the PBMCs were obtained. V was pared by 3 bases and J by 8 bases, with 11 bases between. The CDR3 covers 12 residues. Germline-derived CDR1 and CDR2 are DFQATT and SNEGSKA (reference sequence). Comments on this clonotype: The target antigen is unknown.

The clonotype originates from a woman aged 18-29 years with stable Graves' hyperthyroidism. Some clones in this sample may be carry-over from other donors' samples. This sequence joins TRBV20-1 and TRBJ1-5; D is ambiguous. Sample: peripheral blood. For the CDR3, the DNA is TGCAGTGCTAGGCTCCAAATAGAGCCCCAGCATTTT. Protein: CSARLQIEPQHF.